This T cell receptor beta chain was retrieved from a study of identical twins. Every one of the donors was a healthy Caucasian. A universal primer site was incorporated via template switching, and the cDNA contained unique molecular identifiers. From the 5' RACE reads, TCRdb called clonotypes with MiXCR, one entry per CDR3 protein. Here the sample spans some 690,000 distinct CDR3 sequences, around 21% being singletons. The CDR3 contains 13 residues. CDR1 is SEHNR and CDR2 is FQNEAQ in the germline V gene (reference sequence). V shed 2 bases and J shed 5 bases, with 7 bases lying between them. The same data also went into a second study, on T cells expressing NK-cell markers. Per that paper: All TCR beta repertoires analysed originated from sorted CD3+CD56+NKG2C+, CD3+CD56+NKG2C- and CD3+CD56-NKG2C+ T cells. Whether expanded NKG2C-expressing T cell clones recognize HCMV is unknown.

The rearrangement uses TRBV7-9 and TRBJ2-4; D is uncertain. The specimen was PBMCs. The TCR originated in a woman between 18 and 30 years old in good health. In DNA form, the CDR3 reads TGTGCCAGCAGCTTATTATGGCAAAACATTCAGTACTTC. Translation gives CASSLLWQNIQYF.